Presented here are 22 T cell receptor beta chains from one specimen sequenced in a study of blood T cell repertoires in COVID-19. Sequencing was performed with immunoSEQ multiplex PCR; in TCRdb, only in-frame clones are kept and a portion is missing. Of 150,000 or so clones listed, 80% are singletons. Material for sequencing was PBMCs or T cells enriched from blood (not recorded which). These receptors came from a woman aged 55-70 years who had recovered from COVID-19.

CDR3 coding DNA: TGTGCCAGCGGCAAAGAGGGGGCCGTGGGCTATGGCTACACCTTC. Protein product: CASGKEGAVGYGYTF. The genes are TRBV2 and TRBJ1-2; 7 nucleotides match TRBD1. The V segment lost 8 bases and the J segment 4 bases; nucleotides outside the gene matches: 13. Germline assignment: CDR1 SNHLY and CDR2 FYNNEI. The CDR3 loop spans 15 amino acids.

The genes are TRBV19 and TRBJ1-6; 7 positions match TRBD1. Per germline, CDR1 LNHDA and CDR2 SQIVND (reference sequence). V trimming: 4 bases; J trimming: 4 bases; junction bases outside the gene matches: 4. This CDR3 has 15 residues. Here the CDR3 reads CASSTDRAYNSPLHF. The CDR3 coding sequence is TGTGCCAGTAGTACAGACAGGGCGTATAATTCACCCCTCCACTTT.

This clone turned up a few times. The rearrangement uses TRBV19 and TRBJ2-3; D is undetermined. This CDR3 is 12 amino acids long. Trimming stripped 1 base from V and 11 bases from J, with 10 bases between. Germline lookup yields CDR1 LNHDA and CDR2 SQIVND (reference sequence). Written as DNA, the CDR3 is TGTGCCAGTAGTATAGCGGGTTCCCTGCAGTATTTT. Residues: CASSIAGSLQYF.

The CDR3 here is CASSQGSDRAGGKLFF. The CDR3 DNA sequence: TGTGCCAGCAGCCAAGGCTCGGACAGGGCCGGAGGAAAACTGTTTTTT. The chain carries TRBV3-1 (or the pseudogene TRBV3-2) and TRBJ1-4; 8 positions agree with TRBD1. J gave up 10 bases and V 1 base, and 11 bases lay outside the gene matches. CDR1 is LGHDT, CDR2 YNNKEL, per germline (reference sequence). The CDR3 is 16 amino acids.

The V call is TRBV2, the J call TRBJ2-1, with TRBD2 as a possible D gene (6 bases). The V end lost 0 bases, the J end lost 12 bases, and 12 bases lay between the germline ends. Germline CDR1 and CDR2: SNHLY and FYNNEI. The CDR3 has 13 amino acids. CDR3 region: CASSEASGSRQFF. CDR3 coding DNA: TGTGCCAGCAGTGAAGCTAGCGGATCGCGGCAGTTCTTC.

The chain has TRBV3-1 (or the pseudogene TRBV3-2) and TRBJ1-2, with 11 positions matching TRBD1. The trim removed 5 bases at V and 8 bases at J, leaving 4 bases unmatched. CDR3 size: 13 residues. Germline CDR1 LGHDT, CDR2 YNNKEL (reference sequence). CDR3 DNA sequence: TGTGCCAGCAGCACGGGACAGGGGGAAGGCTACACCTTC. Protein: CASSTGQGEGYTF.

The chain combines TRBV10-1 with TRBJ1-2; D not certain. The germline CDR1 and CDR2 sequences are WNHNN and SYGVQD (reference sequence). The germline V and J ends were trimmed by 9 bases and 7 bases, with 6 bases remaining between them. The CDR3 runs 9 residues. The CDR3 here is CARKRGYTF. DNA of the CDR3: TGCGCCAGGAAGCGTGGCTACACCTTC.

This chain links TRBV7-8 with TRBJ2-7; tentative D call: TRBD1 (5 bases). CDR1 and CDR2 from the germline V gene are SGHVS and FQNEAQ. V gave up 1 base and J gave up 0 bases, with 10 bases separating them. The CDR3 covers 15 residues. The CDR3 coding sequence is TGTGCCAGCAGCTTAGGGACATATTACTCCTACGAGCAGTACTTC. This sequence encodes CASSLGTYYSYEQYF.

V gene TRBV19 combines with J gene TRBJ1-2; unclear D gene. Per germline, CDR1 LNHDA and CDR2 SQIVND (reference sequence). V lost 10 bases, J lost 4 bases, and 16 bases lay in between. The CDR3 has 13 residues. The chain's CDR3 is CATCPAAGYGYTF. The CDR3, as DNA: TGTGCCACCTGCCCCGCGGCGGGCTATGGCTACACCTTC.

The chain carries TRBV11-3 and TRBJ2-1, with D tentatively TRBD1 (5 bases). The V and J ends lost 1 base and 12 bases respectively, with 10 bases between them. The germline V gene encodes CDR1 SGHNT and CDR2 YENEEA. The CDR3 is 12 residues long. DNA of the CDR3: TGTGCCAGCAGCTTAGTAGAAGGGGCGCAGTTCTTC. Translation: CASSLVEGAQFF.

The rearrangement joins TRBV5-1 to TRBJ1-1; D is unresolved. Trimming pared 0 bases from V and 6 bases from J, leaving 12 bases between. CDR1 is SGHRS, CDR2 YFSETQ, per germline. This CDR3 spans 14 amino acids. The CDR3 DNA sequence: TGCGCCAGCAGCTTGGAGTCGGGAGTGGCTGAAGCTTTCTTT. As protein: CASSLESGVAEAFF.

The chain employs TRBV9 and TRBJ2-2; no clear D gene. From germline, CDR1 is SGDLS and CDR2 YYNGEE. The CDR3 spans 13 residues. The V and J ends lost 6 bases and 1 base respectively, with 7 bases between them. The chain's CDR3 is CASTPGNTGELFF. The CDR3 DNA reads TGTGCCAGCACTCCGGGGAACACCGGGGAGCTGTTTTTT.

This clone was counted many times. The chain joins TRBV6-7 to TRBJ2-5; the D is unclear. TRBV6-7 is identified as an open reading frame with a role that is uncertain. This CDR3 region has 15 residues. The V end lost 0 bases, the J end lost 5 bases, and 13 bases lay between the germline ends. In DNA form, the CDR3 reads TGTGCCAGCAGTTACTCGAACGCGGATCGGGAGACCCAGTACTTC. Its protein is CASSYSNADRETQYF.

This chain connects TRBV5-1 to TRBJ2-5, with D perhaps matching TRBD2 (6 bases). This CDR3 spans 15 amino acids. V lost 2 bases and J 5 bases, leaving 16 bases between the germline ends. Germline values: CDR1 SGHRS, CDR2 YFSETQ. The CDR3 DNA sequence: TGCGCCAGCAGCTTAGCGGAGGGCTCGGGGGAGACCCAGTACTTC. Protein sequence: CASSLAEGSGETQYF.

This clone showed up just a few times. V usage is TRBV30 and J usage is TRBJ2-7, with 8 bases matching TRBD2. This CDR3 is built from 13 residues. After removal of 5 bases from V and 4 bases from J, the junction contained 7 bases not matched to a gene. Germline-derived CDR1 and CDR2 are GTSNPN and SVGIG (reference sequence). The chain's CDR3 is CAWSAGVPYEQYF. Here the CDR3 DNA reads TGTGCCTGGTCAGCGGGGGTGCCTTACGAGCAGTACTTC.

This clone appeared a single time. In nucleotides, the CDR3 is TGTGCCACCTCGGGCAGGGTCGGCTACGAGCAGTACTTC. This codes for CATSGRVGYEQYF. The chain has TRBV12-3 or TRBV12-4 and TRBJ2-7, with D maybe TRBD1 (5 bases). V was shortened by 10 bases and J by 3 bases, with 16 bases between the two germline ends. There are 13 residues in the CDR3.

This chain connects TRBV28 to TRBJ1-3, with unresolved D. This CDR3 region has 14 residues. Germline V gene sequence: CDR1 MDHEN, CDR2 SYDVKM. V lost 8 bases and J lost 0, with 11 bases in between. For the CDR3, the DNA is TGTGCCAGCGCGGAAGCGAACTCTGGAAACACCATATATTTT. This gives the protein CASAEANSGNTIYF. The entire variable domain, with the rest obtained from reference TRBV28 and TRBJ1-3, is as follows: DVKVTQSSRYLVKRTGEKVFLECVQDMDHENMFWYRQDPGLGLRLIYFSYDVKMKEKGDIPEGYSVSREKKERFSLILESASTNQTSMYLCASAEANSGNTIYFGEGSWLTVV.

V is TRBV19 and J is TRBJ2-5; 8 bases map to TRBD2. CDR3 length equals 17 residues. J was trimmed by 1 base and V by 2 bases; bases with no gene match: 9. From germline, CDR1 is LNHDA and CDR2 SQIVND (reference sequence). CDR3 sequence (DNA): TGTGCCAGTAGTATATTCGTCGGGGGGGCACCCCAAGAGACCCAGTACTTC. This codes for CASSIFVGGAPQETQYF.

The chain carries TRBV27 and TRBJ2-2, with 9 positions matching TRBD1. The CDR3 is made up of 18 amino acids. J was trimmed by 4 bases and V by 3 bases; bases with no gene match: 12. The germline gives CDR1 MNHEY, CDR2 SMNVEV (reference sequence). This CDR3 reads CASSFGVGTGRTTGELFF. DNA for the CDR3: TGTGCCAGCAGTTTCGGGGTAGGGACAGGGCGCACCACCGGGGAGCTGTTTTTT.

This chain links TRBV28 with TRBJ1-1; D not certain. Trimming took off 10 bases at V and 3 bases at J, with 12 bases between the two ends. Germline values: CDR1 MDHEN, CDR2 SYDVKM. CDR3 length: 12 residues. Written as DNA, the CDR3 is TGTGCCACTGCCGAGGAGTACACTGAAGCTTTCTTT. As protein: CATAEEYTEAFF.

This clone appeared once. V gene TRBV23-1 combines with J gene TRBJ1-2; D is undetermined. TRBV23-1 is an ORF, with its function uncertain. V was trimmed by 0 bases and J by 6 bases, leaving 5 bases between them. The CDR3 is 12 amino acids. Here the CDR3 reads CASSQSSNGYTF. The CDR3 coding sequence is TGCGCCAGCAGTCAATCGAGTAATGGCTACACCTTC.

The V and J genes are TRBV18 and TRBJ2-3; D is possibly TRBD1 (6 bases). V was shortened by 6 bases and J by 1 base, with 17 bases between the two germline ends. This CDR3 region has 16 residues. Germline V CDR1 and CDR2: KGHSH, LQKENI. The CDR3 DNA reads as TGTGCCAGCTCCCAGGGGCAGGAGAGTGGCACAGATACGCAGTATTTT. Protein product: CASSQGQESGTDTQYF.